This section outlines one T cell receptor (beta chain) sequence together with its context. Its matching antigen is unknown. J gave up 5 bases and V 0 bases, and 2 bases lay outside the gene matches. The germline V gene encodes CDR1 SGHRS and CDR2 YFSETQ. This CDR3 comprises 14 residues. Data came from immunoSEQ multiplex PCR; TCRdb stores just in-frame clones and leaves some out. The sample gives about 110,000 clones, roughly 88% of which show up once; over 2.5% is in the top ten. These data originate in a study of cytomegalovirus exposure and HLA in healthy donors. Study summary: The 110 or so validation repertoires, a later analysis reported, used the same platform as the 666 first-cohort repertoires.

Whole-study results and caveats: The investigators catalogued under 200 TCR beta chains as cytomegalovirus-associated.

The V and J genes are TRBV5-1 and TRBJ2-5; TRBD2 aligns across 9 bases. The specimen sequenced was PBMCs. The sequence was obtained from a woman under 30 in good health and CMV-seronegative. The CDR3 coding sequence is TGCGCCAGCAGCTTGGAGGCGGGAGGGGAGACCCAGTACTTC. It codes for CASSLEAGGETQYF.